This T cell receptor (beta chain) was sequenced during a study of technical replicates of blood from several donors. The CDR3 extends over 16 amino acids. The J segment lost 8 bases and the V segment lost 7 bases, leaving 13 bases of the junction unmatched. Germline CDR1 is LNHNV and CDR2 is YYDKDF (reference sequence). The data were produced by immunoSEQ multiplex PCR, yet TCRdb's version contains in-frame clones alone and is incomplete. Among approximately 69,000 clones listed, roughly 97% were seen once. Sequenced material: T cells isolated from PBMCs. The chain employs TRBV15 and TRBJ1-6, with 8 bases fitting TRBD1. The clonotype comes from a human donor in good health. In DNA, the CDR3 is TGTGCCACCACTACACGAATGACGACAGGGGATTCACCCCTCCACTTT. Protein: CATTTRMTTGDSPLHF.